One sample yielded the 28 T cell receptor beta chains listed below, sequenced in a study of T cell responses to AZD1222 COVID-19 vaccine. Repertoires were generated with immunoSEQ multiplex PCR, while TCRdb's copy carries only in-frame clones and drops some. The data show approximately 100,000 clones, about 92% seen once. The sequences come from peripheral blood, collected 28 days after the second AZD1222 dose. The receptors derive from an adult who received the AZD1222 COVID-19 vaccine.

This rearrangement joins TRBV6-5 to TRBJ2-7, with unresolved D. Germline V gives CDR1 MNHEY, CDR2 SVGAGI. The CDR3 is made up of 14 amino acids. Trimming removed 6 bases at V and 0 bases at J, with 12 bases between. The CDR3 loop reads CASRVSLSSYEQYF. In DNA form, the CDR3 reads TGTGCCAGCAGAGTAAGTCTGAGCTCCTACGAGCAGTACTTC.

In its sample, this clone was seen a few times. CDR3 residues: CASAEQRNEKLFF. CDR3 DNA sequence: TGTGCCAGCGCGGAACAGCGGAATGAAAAACTGTTTTTT. The chain uses TRBV6-6 and TRBJ1-4; no definite D call. The V end was cut by 8 bases, the J end by 5 bases, with 12 bases between. Germline assignment: CDR1 MNHNY and CDR2 SVGAGI (reference sequence). The CDR3 is 13 residues long.

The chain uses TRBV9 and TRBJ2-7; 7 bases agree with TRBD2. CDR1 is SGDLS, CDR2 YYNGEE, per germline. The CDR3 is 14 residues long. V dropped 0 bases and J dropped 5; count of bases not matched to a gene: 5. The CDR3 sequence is CASSVEAGRDEQYF. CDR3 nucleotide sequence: TGTGCCAGCAGCGTAGAGGCAGGGAGGGACGAGCAGTACTTC. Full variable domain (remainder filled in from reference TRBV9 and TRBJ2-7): DSGVTQTPKHLITATGQRVTLRCSPRSGDLSVYWYQQSLDQGLQFLIQYYNGEERAKGNILERFSAQQFPDLHSELNLSSLELGDSALYFCASSVEAGRDEQYFGPGTRLTVT.

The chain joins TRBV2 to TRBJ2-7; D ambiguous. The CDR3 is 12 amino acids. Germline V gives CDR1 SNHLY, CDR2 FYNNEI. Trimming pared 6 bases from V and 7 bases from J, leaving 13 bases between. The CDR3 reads CASSPTSGEQYF. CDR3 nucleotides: TGTGCCAGCAGCCCGACCAGTGGAGAGCAGTACTTC.

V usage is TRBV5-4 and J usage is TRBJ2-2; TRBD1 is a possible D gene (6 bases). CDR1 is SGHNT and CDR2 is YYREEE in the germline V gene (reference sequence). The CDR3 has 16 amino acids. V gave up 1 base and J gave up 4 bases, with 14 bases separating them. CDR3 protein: CASSLQGREVTGELFF. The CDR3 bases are TGTGCCAGCAGCTTGCAGGGGCGCGAGGTCACCGGGGAGCTGTTTTTT.

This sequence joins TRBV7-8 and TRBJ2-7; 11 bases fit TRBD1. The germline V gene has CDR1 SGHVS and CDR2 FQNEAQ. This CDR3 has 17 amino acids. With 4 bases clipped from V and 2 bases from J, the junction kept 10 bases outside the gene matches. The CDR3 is CASSWERGQGGTYEQYF. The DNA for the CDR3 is TGTGCCAGCAGCTGGGAACGGGGACAGGGGGGGACCTACGAGCAGTACTTC.

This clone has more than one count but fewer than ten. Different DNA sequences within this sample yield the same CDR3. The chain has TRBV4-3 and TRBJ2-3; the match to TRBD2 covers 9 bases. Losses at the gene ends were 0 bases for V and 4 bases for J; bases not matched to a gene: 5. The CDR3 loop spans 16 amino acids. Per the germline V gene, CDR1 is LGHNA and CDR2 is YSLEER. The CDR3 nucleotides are TGCGCCAGCAGCCAAGACCGGAGCGGGGGGCCAGATACGCAGTATTTT. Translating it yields CASSQDRSGGPDTQYF.

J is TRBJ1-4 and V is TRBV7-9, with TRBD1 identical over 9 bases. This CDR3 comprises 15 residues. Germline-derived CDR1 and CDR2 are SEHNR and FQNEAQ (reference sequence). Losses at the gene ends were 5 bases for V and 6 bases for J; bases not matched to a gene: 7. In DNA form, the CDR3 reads TGTGCCAGCAGCATCTACAGGGGGCGCGATGAAAAACTGTTTTTT. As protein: CASSIYRGRDEKLFF.

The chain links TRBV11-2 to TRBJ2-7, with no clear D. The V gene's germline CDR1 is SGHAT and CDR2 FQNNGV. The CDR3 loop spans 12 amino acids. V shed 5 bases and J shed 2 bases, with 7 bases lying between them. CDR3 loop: CASSPRTYEQYF. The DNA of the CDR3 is TGTGCCAGCAGCCCCAGGACCTACGAGCAGTACTTC.

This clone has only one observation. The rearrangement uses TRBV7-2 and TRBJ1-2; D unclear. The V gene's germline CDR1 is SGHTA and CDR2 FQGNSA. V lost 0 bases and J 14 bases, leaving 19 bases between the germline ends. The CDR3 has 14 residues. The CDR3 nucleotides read TGTGCCAGCAGCTTAGCAACCCCCACTAGAGTAGGGACCTTC. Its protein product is CASSLATPTRVGTF.

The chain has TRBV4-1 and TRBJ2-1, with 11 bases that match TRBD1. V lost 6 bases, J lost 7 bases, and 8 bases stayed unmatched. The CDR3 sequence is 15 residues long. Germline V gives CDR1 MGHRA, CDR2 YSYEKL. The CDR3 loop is CASSTSGTGGNEQFF. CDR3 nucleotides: TGCGCCAGCAGTACTTCCGGGACAGGGGGGAATGAGCAGTTCTTC.

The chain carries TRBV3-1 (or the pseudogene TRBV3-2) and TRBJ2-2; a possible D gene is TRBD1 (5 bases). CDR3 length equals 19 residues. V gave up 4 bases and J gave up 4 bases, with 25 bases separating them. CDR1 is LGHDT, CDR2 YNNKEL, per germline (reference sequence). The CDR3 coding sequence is TGTGCCAGCAGCCGTTTCGGACCAGGGAACCTCGGCGGCACCGGGGAGCTGTTTTTT. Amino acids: CASSRFGPGNLGGTGELFF.

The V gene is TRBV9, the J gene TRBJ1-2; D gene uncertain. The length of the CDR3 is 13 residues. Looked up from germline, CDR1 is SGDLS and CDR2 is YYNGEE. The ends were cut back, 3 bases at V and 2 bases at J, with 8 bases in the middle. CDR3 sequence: CASSGRGNYGYTF. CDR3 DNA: TGTGCCAGCAGCGGGAGAGGGAACTATGGCTACACCTTC.

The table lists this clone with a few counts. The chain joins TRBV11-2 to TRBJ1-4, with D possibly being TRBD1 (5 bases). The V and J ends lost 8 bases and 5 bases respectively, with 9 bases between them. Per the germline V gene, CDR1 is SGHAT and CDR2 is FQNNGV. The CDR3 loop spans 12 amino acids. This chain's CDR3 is CASGAGNEKLFF. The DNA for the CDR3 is TGTGCCAGCGGGGCAGGGAATGAAAAACTGTTTTTT.

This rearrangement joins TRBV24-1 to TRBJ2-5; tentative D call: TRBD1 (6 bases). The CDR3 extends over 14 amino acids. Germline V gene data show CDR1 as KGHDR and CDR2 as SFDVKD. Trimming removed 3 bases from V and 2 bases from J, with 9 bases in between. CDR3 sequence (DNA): TGTGCCACCAGTGATGGACAGCTTCAAGAGACCCAGTACTTC. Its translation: CATSDGQLQETQYF.

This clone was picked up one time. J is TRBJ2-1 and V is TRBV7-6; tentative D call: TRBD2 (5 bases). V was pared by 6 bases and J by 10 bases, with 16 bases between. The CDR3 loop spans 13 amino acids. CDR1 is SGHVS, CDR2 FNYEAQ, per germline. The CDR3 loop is CASSFAPSGEQFF. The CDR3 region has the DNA TGTGCCAGCAGTTTTGCCCCCTCGGGAGAGCAGTTCTTC.

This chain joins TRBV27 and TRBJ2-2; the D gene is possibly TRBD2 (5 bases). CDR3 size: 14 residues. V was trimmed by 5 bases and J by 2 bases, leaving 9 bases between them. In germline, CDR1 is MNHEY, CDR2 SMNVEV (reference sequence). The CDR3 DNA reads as TGTGCCAGCAGTCTAGCTACTAACACCGGGGAGCTGTTTTTT. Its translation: CASSLATNTGELFF.

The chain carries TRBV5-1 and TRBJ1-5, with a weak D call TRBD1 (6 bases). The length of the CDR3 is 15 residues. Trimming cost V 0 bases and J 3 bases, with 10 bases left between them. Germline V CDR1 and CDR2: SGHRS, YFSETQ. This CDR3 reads CASSLAPGDNQPQHF. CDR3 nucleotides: TGCGCCAGCAGCTTGGCGCCAGGGGACAATCAGCCCCAGCATTTT.

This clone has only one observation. CDR3 sequence: CASSPSGGGGNTIYF. CDR3 DNA sequence: TGTGCCAGCAGTCCCTCGGGGGGTGGTGGAAACACCATATATTTT. The chain combines TRBV28 with TRBJ1-3; a weak D match, TRBD1 (5 bases). In germline, CDR1 is MDHEN, CDR2 SYDVKM. Trimming removed 5 bases at V and 3 bases at J, with 14 bases between. The CDR3 consists of 15 residues.

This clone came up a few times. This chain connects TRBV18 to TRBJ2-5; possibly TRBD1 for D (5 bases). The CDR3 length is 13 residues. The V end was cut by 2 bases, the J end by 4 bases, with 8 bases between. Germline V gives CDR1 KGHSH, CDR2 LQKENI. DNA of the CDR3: TGTGCCAGCTCACCAGGGCAGGGAGAGACCCAGTACTTC. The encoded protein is CASSPGQGETQYF.

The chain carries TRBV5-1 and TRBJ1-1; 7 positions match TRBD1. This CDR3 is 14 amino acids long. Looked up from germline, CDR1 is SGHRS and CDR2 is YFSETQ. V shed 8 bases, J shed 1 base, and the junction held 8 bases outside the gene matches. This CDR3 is CASSGDSPNTEAFF. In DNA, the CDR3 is TGCGCCAGTTCGGGGGACAGCCCGAACACTGAAGCTTTCTTT.

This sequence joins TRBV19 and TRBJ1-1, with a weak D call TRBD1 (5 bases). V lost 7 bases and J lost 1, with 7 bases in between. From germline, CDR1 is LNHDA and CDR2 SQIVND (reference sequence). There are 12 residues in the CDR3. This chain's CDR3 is CASNQGNTEAFF. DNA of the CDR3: TGTGCCAGTAACCAGGGGAACACTGAAGCTTTCTTT.

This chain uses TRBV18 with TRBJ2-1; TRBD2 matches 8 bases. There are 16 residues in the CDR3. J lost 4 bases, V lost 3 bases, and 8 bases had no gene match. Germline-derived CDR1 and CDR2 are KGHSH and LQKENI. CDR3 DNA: TGTGCCAGCTCACCCGGGACTGAGCGGGGGTACAATGAGCAGTTCTTC. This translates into CASSPGTERGYNEQFF.

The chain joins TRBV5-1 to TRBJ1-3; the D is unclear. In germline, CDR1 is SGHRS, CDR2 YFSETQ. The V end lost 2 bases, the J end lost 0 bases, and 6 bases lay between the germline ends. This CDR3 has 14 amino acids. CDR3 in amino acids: CASSLDFSGNTIYF. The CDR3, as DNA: TGCGCCAGCAGCTTAGATTTCTCTGGAAACACCATATATTTT.

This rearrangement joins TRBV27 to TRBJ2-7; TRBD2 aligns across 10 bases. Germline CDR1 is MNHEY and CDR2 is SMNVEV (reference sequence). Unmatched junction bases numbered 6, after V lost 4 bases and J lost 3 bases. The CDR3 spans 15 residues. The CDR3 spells CASSYSGGPIYEQYF. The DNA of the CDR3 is TGTGCCAGCAGTTATAGCGGGGGGCCGATCTACGAGCAGTACTTC.

DNA of the CDR3: TGTGCCATCAGTAAGGACGGATCTAATGAAAAACTGTTTTTT. Its protein product is CAISKDGSNEKLFF. The chain recombines TRBV10-3 with TRBJ1-4; no reliable D call. The CDR3 is made up of 14 amino acids. Looked up from germline, CDR1 is ENHRY and CDR2 is SYGVKD. The V gene lost 5 bases and the J gene lost 3 bases, with 10 bases spanning the gap.

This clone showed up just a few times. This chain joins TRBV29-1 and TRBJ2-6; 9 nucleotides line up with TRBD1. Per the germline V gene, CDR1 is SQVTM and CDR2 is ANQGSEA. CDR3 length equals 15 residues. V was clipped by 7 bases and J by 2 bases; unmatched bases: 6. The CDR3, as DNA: TGCAGCGCCTCGGACAGGGGACCTGGGGCCAACGTCCTGACTTTC. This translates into CSASDRGPGANVLTF.

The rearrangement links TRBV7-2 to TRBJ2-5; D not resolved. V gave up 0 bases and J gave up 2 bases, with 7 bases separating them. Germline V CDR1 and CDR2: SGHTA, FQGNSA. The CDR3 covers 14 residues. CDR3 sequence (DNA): TGTGCCAGCAGCTTAGCGGGCTTTCAAGAGACCCAGTACTTC. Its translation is CASSLAGFQETQYF.